These 14 T cell receptor beta chains were all obtained from the same sample, sequenced in a study of blood T cell repertoires in COVID-19. Only in-frame clones appear in the TCRdb table, and some are missing; sequencing was by immunoSEQ multiplex PCR. The table records roughly 41,000 clones, 70% to 90% of them present only once. Sequencing was performed on peripheral blood. These receptor sequences come from a human donor in a cohort sampled during active COVID-19. The donor label of this sample is uncertain.

The CDR3 nucleotides read TGTGCCAGCAGCCGAGGACTTCTGGGGGCCAACGTCCTGACTTTC. This sequence encodes CASSRGLLGANVLTF. The gene calls are TRBV19 and TRBJ2-6, with D possibly matching TRBD2 (5 bases). The V end was cut by 9 bases, the J end by 4 bases, with 16 bases between. The CDR3 has 15 amino acids. Germline assignment: CDR1 LNHDA and CDR2 SQIVND (reference sequence).

The chain combines TRBV27 with TRBJ2-1; D possibly corresponds to TRBD2 (5 bases). The CDR3 is 9 amino acids. Germline CDR1 reads MNHEY; CDR2 reads SMNVEV (reference sequence). V lost 10 bases and J lost 9, with 7 bases in between. The CDR3 DNA sequence: TGTGCCAACGCGGGTGAGCAGTTCTTC. It specifies CANAGEQFF.

About this clone: At one of its ends the junction is not consistent with the germline gene, which may arise from a read error. The chain has TRBV5-4 and TRBJ1-4, with 7 positions matching TRBD1. Germline CDR1 and CDR2: SGHNT and YYREEE (reference sequence). The CDR3 totals 15 residues. The CDR3 loop reads CASSLWQTGAEYRPF. The CDR3 DNA is TGTGCCAGCAGCTTGTGGCAAACAGGGGCAGAATACAGACCTTTT.

This clone was observed a single time. V is TRBV18 and J is TRBJ1-2; 8 bases are shared with TRBD1. The CDR3 is 15 residues long. After removal of 3 bases from V and 0 bases from J, the junction contained 3 bases not matched to a gene. Germline V gives CDR1 KGHSH, CDR2 LQKENI. CDR3 in amino acids: CASSPSQGANYGYTF. The CDR3 DNA reads TGTGCCAGCTCACCGTCACAGGGGGCTAACTATGGCTACACCTTC.

The genes are TRBV7-2 and TRBJ2-6; 8 nucleotides agree with TRBD2. The V gene end was trimmed by 8 bases and the J gene end by 0 bases; junction bases not matched to a gene: 6. CDR1 SGHTA and CDR2 FQGNSA come from the germline V gene. The CDR3 is made up of 16 amino acids. The DNA for the CDR3 is TGTGCCAGCCTACCGCGGGGGGCCTCTGGGGCCAACGTCCTGACTTTC. Translation: CASLPRGASGANVLTF.

This clone was observed a handful of times. The V gene is TRBV3-1 (or the pseudogene TRBV3-2), the J gene TRBJ2-7; the match to TRBD1 covers 9 bases. V lost 4 bases and J lost 6; bases outside the gene matches: 7. Germline CDR1 is LGHDT and CDR2 is YNNKEL (reference sequence). The CDR3 runs to 14 residues. This CDR3 is CASSPRDRVGEQYF. The DNA of the CDR3 is TGTGCCAGCAGCCCCCGGGACAGGGTCGGCGAGCAGTACTTC.

This clone has more than one count but fewer than ten. This chain links TRBV29-1 with TRBJ2-1; TRBD1 matches at 9 bases. The V gene's germline CDR1 is SQVTM and CDR2 ANQGSEA. The CDR3 runs 14 residues. J lost 1 base, V lost 7 bases, and 5 bases had no gene match. CDR3 loop: CSGIDRGSYNEQFF. The CDR3 DNA follows: TGCAGCGGGATCGACAGGGGGTCCTACAATGAGCAGTTCTTC.

The gene calls are TRBV12-3 or TRBV12-4 and TRBJ2-7; 7 bases match TRBD1. The CDR3 totals 12 residues. Trimming cost V 6 bases and J 4 bases; bases outside gene matches: 3. In nucleotides, the CDR3 is TGTGCCAGCAGCAAGACAGGGTACGAGCAGTACTTC. Amino acids: CASSKTGYEQYF.

This clone was observed a single time. The CDR3 here is CASSPDRPGTKNIQYF. CDR3 nucleotides: TGTGCCAGCAGCCCGGACAGACCAGGTACCAAAAACATTCAGTACTTC. This chain joins TRBV25-1 and TRBJ2-4; TRBD1 is a possible D gene (6 bases). The CDR3 runs 16 residues. Germline-derived CDR1 and CDR2 are MGHDK and SYGVNS. The V and J ends lost 6 bases and 2 bases respectively, with 17 bases between them. The whole variable domain, remainder taken from reference TRBV25-1 and TRBJ2-4, is EADIYQTPRYLVIGTGKKITLECSQTMGHDKMYWYQQDPGMELHLIHYSYGVNSTEKGDLSSESTVSRIRTEHFPLTLESARPSHTSQYLCASSPDRPGTKNIQYFGAGTRLSVL.

This sequence joins TRBV27 and TRBJ2-4, with a weak D call TRBD1 (8 bases). The CDR3 spans 17 residues. Trimming removed 6 bases from V and 1 base from J, with 19 bases in between. Germline CDR1 is MNHEY and CDR2 is SMNVEV (reference sequence). The CDR3: CASSHRGGSPAKNIQYF. The CDR3 coding sequence is TGTGCCAGCAGCCACAGGGGGGGGAGTCCGGCCAAAAACATTCAGTACTTC.

The chain uses TRBV5-8 and TRBJ2-7; perhaps TRBD1 as D (6 bases). The germline CDR1 and CDR2 sequences are SGHTS and YDEGEE. The V end was cut by 5 bases, the J end by 7 bases, with 25 bases between. The CDR3 is 16 amino acids. CDR3 coding DNA: TGTGCCAGCAGGGGAAGGTTGGGCAGGGGCCCCCAGGAGCAGTACTTC. Protein sequence: CASRGRLGRGPQEQYF.

This chain joins TRBV29-1 and TRBJ2-7; 10 bases are a match to TRBD2. With 4 bases clipped from V and 3 bases from J, the junction kept 3 bases outside the gene matches. The CDR3 sequence is 13 residues long. Looked up from germline, CDR1 is SQVTM and CDR2 is ANQGSEA. The DNA of the CDR3 is TGCAGCGTTGCCCAGCGGGGGGGCTACGAGCAGTACTTC. Protein: CSVAQRGGYEQYF.

J is TRBJ2-2 and V is TRBV5-1; 7 nucleotides match TRBD1. Germline assignment: CDR1 SGHRS and CDR2 YFSETQ. The J segment lost 3 bases and the V segment lost 4 bases, leaving 3 bases of the junction unmatched. The CDR3 is 14 amino acids. CDR3 in DNA: TGCGCCAGCAGCCCGACAGGGCACACCGGGGAGCTGTTTTTT. Its translation: CASSPTGHTGELFF.

This clone has only one observation. The V and J genes are TRBV5-1 and TRBJ1-1, with no clear D. Germline-derived CDR1 and CDR2 are SGHRS and YFSETQ. The CDR3 has 15 residues. Trimming cost V 0 bases and J 1 base, with 10 bases left between them. CDR3 sequence reads: CASSLGGGRNTEAFF. DNA for the CDR3: TGCGCCAGCAGCTTGGGGGGAGGCAGGAACACTGAAGCTTTCTTT.